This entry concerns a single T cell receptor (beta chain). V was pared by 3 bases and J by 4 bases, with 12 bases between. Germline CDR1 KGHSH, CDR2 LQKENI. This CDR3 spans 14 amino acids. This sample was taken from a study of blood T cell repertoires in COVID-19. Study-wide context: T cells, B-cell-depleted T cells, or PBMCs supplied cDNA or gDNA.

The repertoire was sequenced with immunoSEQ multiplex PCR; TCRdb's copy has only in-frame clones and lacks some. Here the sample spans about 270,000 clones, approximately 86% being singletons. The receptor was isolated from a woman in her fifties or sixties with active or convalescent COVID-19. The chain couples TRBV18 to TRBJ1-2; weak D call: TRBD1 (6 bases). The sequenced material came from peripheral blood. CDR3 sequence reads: CASSPLDSSYGYTF. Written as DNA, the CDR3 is TGTGCCAGCTCACCTCTGGACAGCAGCTATGGCTACACCTTC.